This T cell receptor (beta chain) was found in a study of PD-1 blockade in classical Hodgkin lymphoma. Repertoires were generated with immunoSEQ multiplex PCR, while TCRdb's copy carries only in-frame clones and drops some. The data show 90,000 or so clones, 92% seen once. Every patient relapsed after autologous stem cell transplantation, and brentuximab vedotin exposure varied. Each best response was a complete response, a partial response or progressive disease. CDR1 GTSNPN and CDR2 SVGIG come from the germline V gene (reference sequence). This CDR3 has 14 residues. V lost 4 bases and J lost 0, with 9 bases in between.

The specimen comprised peripheral blood mononuclear cells (PBMCs), sampled before the second cycle of nivolumab. This TCR was sampled from a human donor with classical Hodgkin lymphoma. The rearrangement uses TRBV30 and TRBJ2-2, with a possible D match to TRBD2 (6 bases). CDR3 in amino acids: CAWTPGANTGELFF. CDR3 coding DNA: TGTGCCTGGACACCGGGGGCGAACACCGGGGAGCTGTTTTTT.